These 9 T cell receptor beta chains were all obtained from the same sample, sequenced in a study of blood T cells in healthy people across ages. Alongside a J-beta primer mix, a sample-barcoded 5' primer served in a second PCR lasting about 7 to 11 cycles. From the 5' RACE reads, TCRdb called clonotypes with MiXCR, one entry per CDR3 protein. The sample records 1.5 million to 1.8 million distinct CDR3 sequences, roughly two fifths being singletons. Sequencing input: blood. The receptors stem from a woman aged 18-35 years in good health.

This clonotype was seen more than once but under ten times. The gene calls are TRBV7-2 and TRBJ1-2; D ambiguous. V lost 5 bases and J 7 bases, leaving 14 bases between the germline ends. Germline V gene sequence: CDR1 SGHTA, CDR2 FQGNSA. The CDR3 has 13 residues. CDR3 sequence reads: CASSRVRVSGYTF. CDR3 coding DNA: TGTGCCAGCAGCCGCGTGAGGGTTTCTGGCTACACCTTC.

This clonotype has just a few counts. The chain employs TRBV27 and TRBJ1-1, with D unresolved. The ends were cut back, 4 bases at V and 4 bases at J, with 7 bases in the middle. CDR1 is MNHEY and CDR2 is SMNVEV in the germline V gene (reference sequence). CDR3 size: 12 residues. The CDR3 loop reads CASSYMGTEAFF. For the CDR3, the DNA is TGTGCCAGCAGTTATATGGGCACTGAAGCTTTCTTT.

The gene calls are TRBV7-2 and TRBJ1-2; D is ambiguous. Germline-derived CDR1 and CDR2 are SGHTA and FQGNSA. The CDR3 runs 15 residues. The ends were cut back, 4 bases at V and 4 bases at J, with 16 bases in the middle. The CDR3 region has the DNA TGTGCCAGCAGCTACCGGCCCGGATTGGGCTATGGCTACACCTTC. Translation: CASSYRPGLGYGYTF.

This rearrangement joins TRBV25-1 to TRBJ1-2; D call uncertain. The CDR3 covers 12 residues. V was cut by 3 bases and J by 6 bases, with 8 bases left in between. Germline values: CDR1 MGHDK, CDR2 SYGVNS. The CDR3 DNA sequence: TGTGCCAGCAGTGAGTTTCTGGATGGCTACACCTTC. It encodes CASSEFLDGYTF.

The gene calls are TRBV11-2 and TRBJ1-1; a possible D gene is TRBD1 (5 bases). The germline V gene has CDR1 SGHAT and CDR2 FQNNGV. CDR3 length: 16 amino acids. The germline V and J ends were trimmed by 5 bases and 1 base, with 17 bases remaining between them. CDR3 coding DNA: TGTGCCAGCAGCATGCGAAGGGGCCAACGGAACACTGAAGCTTTCTTT. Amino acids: CASSMRRGQRNTEAFF.

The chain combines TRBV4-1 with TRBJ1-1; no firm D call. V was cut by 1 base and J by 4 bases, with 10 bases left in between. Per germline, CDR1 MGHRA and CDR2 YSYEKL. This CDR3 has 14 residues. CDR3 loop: CASSQGRPFTEAFF. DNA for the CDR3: TGCGCCAGCAGCCAAGGTCGGCCGTTCACTGAAGCTTTCTTT.

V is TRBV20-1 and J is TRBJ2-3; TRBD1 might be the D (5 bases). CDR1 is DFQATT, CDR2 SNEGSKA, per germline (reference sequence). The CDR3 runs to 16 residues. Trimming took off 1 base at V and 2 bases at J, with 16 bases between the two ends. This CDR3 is CSARGHRPGLTDTQYF. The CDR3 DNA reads TGCAGTGCTAGAGGTCACAGGCCAGGGCTCACAGATACGCAGTATTTT.

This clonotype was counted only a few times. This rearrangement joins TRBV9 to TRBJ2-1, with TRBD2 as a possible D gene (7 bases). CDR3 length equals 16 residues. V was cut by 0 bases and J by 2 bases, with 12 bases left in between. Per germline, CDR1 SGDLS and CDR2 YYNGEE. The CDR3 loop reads CASSVVGGGPYNEQFF. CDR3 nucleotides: TGTGCCAGCAGCGTAGTAGGGGGAGGGCCCTACAATGAGCAGTTCTTC.

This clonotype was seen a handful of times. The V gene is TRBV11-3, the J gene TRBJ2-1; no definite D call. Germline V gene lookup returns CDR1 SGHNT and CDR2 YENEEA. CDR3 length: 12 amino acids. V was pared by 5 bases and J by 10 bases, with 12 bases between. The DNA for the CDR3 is TGTGCCAGCAGCCCCCCCTTCGGCGAGCAGTTCTTC. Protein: CASSPPFGEQFF. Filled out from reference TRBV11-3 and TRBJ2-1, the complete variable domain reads EAGVVQSPRYKIIEKKQPVAFWCNPISGHNTLYWYLQNLGQGPELLIRYENEEAVDDSQLPKDRFSAERLKGVDSTLKIQPAELGDSAVYLCASSPPFGEQFFGPGTRLTVL.